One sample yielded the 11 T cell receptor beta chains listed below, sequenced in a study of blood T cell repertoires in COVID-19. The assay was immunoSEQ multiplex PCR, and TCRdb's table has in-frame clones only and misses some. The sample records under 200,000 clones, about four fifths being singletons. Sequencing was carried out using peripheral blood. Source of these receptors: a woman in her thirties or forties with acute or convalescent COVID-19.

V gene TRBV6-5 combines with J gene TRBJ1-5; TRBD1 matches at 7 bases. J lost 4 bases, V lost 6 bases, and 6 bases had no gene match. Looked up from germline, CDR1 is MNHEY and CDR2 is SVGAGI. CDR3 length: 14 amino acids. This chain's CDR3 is CASRKTGRNQPQHF. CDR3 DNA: TGTGCCAGCAGAAAGACAGGGAGGAATCAGCCCCAGCATTTT.

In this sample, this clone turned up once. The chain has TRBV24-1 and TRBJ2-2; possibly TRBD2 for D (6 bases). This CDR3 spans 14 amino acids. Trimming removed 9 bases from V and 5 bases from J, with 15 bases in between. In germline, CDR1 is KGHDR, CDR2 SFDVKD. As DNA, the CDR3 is TGTGCCACCTCTAATGCGCGGGGTACCGGGGAGCTGTTTTTT. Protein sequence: CATSNARGTGELFF.

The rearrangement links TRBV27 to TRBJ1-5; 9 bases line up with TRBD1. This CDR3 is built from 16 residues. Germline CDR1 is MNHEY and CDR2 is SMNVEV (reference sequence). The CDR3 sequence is CAAWDRVVLVDQPQHF. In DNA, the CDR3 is TGTGCGGCTTGGGACAGGGTCGTACTAGTAGATCAGCCCCAGCATTTT.

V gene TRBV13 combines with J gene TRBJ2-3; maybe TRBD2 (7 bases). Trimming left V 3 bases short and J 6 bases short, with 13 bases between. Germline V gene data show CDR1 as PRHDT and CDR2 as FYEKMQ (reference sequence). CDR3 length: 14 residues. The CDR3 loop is CASSFGGARDTQYF. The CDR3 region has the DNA TGTGCCAGCAGCTTTGGGGGGGCCCGTGATACGCAGTATTTT.

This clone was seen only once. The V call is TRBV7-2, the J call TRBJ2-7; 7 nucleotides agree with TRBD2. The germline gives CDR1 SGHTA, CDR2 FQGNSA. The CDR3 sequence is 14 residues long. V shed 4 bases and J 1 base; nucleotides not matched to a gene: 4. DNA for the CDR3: TGTGCCAGCAGCTGGGACTACACTTCCTACGAGCAGTACTTC. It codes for CASSWDYTSYEQYF.

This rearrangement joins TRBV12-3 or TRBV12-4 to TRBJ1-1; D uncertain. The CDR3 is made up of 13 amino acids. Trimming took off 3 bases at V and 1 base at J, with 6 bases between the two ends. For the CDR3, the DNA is TGTGCCAGCAGTTTCGGTTGGAACACTGAAGCTTTCTTT. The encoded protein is CASSFGWNTEAFF.

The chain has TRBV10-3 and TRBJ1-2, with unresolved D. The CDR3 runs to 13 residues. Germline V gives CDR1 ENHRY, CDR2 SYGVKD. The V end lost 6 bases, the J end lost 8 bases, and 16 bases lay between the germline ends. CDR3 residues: CAIRGSREGGYTF. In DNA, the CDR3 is TGTGCCATCAGGGGAAGTCGGGAAGGGGGCTACACCTTC.

In nucleotides, the CDR3 is TGCGCCAGCAGCCGGGGACTCACCCTTTACAATGAGCAGTTCTTC. This translates into CASSRGLTLYNEQFF. The chain couples TRBV5-1 to TRBJ2-1, with a weak D call TRBD2 (6 bases). This CDR3 comprises 15 residues. Germline lookup yields CDR1 SGHRS and CDR2 YFSETQ. Trimming cost V 4 bases and J 4 bases, with 15 bases left between them.

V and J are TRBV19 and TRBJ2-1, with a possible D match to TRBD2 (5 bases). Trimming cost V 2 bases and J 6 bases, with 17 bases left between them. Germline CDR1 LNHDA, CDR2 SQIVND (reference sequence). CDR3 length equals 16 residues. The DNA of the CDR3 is TGTGCCAGTAGTATATTACGGGGAGAACGTGTCAATGAGCAGTTCTTC. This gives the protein CASSILRGERVNEQFF.

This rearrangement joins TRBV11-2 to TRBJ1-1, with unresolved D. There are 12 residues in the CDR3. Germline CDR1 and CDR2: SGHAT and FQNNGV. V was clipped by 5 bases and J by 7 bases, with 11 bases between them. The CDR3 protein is CASSRSTVEAFF. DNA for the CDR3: TGTGCCAGCAGCCGTAGTACAGTTGAAGCTTTCTTT.

CDR3: CASSSQGARTEAFF. Here the CDR3 DNA reads TGTGCCAGCAGCTCGCAGGGGGCAAGGACTGAAGCTTTCTTT. V is TRBV7-9 and J is TRBJ1-1; 8 bases are a match to TRBD1. CDR1 is SEHNR and CDR2 is FQNEAQ in the germline V gene (reference sequence). This CDR3 has 14 residues. The trim removed 4 bases at V and 5 bases at J, leaving 6 bases unmatched.